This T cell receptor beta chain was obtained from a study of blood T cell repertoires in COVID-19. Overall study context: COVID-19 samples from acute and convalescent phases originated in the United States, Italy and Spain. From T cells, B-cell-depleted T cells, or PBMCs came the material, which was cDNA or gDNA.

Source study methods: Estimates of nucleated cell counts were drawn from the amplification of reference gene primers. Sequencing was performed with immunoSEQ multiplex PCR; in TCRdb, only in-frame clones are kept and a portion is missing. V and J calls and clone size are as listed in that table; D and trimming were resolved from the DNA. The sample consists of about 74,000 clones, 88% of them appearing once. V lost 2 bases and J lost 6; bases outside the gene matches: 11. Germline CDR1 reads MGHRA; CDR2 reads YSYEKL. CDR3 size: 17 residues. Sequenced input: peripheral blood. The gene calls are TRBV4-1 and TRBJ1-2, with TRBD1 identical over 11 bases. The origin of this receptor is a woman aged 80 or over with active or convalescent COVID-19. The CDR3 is CASSQSGQGAAGDGYTF. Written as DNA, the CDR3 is TGCGCCAGCAGCCAATCCGGACAGGGGGCTGCGGGGGATGGCTACACCTTC.